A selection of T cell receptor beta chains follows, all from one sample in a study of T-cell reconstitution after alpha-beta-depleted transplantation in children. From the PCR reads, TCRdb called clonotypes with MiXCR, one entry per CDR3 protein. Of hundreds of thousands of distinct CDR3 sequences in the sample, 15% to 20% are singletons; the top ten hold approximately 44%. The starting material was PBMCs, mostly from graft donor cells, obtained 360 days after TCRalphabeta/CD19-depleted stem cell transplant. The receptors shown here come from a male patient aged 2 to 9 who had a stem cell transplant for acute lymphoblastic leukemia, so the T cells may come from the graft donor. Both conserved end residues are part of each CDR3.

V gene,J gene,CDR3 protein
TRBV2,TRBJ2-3,CASDRDFTDTQYF
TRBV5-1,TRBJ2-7,CASSLGGTGGYEQYF
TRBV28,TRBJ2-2,CASSSRRNTGELFF
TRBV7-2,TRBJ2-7,CASSKDRVQIYEQYF
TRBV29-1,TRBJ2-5,CSVAGTGEETQYF
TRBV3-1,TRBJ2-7,CASSQAVEQYF
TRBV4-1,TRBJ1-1,CASSQLIYKGQTNTEAFF
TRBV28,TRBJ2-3,CASSSPGGPTDTQYF
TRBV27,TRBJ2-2,CASSLGINTGELFF
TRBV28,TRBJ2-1,CASSELVPNEQFF
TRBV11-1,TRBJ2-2,CASSLELDLGHWNTGELFF
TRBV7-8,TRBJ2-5,CASSLVKTGGEETQYF
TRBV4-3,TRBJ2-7,CASSQELGRRRQYF
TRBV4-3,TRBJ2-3,CASSQDVYGGTDTQYF
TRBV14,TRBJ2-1,CASSQQPDSEQFF
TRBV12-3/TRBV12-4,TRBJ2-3,CAISFVSLTSGSTDTQYF
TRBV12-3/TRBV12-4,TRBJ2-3,CASTPGSGSTDTQYF
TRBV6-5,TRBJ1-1,CASSYRTVAMNTEAFF
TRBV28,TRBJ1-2,CASSLRGRRLYGYTF
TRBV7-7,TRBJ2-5,CASSFPSGRWETQYF
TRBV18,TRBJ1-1,CASSPHREAFF
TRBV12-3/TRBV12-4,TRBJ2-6,CASSFGQGVFGANVLTF
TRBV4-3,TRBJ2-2,CASRKAVRRGTGELFF
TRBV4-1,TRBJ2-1,CASSQDGGRPSYNEQFF